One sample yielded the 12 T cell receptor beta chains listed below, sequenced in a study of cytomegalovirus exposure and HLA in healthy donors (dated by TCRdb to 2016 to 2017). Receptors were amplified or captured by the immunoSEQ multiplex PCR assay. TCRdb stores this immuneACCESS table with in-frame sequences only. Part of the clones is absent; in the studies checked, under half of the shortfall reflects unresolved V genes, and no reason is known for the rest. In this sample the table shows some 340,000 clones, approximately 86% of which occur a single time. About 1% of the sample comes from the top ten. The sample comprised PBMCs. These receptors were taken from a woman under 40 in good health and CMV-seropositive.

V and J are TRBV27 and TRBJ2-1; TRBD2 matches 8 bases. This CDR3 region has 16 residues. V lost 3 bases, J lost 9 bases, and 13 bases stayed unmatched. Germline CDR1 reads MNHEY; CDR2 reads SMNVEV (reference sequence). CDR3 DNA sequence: TGTGCCAGCAGTTTCTCACCGGGACTAGTTGGTCTTGAGCAGTTCTTC. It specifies CASSFSPGLVGLEQFF.

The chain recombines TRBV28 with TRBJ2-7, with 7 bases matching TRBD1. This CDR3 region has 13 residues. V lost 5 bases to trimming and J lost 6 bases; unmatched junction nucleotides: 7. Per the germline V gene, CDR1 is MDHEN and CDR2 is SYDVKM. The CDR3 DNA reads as TGTGCCAGCAGTCCCGGACAGGCCACCGAGCAGTACTTC. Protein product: CASSPGQATEQYF.

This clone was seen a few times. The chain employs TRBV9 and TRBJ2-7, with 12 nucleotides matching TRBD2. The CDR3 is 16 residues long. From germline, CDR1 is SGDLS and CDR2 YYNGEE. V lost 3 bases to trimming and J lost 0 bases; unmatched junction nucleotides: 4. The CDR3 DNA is TGTGCCAGCAGCGCCCTAGCGGGAGGGAGCTCCTACGAGCAGTACTTC. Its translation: CASSALAGGSSYEQYF.

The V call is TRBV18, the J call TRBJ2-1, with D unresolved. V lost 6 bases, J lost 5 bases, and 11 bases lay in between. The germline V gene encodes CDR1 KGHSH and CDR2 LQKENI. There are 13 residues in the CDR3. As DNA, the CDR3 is TGTGCCAGCTCTGTTGGCCGTAACAATGAGCAGTTCTTC. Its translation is CASSVGRNNEQFF.

CDR3 DNA sequence: TGTGCCAGCAGCTTTAACCCGGGACAGATCTACGAGCAGTACTTC. This gives the protein CASSFNPGQIYEQYF. The chain combines TRBV13 with TRBJ2-7, with 7 positions matching TRBD1. CDR3 length: 15 residues. V was pared by 3 bases and J by 3 bases, with 8 bases of the junction left unmatched. Germline CDR1 and CDR2: PRHDT and FYEKMQ (reference sequence). Looking up the rest from reference TRBV13 and TRBJ2-7 gives the full variable domain: AAGVIQSPRHLIKEKRETATLKCYPIPRHDTVYWYQQGPGQDPQFLISFYEKMQSDKGSIPDRFSAQQFSDYHSELNMSSLELGDSALYFCASSFNPGQIYEQYFGPGTRLTVT.

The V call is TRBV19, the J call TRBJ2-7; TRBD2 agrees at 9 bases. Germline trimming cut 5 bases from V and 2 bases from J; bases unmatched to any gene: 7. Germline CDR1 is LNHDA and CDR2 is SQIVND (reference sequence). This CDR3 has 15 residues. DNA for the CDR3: TGTGCCAGTAGTGCCCTAGCGGGACTTGCCTACGAGCAGTACTTC. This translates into CASSALAGLAYEQYF. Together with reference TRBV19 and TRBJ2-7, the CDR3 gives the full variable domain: DGGITQSPKYLFRKEGQNVTLSCEQNLNHDAMYWYRQDPGQGLRLIYYSQIVNDFQKGDIAEGYSVSREKKESFPLTVTSAQKNPTAFYLCASSALAGLAYEQYFGPGTRLTVT.

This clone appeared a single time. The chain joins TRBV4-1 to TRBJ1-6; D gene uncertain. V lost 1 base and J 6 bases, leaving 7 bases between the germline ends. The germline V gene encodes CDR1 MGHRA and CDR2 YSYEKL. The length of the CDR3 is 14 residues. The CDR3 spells CASSQVIGNSPLHF. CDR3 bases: TGCGCCAGCAGCCAAGTGATAGGTAATTCACCCCTCCACTTT.

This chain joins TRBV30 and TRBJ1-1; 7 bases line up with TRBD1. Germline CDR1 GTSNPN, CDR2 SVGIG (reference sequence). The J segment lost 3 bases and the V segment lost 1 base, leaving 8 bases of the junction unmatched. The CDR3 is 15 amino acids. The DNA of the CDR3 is TGTGCCTGGAGTGAGGGGGCGGACAAGGACACTGAAGCTTTCTTT. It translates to CAWSEGADKDTEAFF. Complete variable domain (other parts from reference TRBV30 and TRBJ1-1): SQTIHQWPATLVQPVGSPLSLECTVEGTSNPNLYWYRQAAGRGLQLLFYSVGIGQISSEVPQNLSASRPQDRQFILSSKKLLLSDSGFYLCAWSEGADKDTEAFFGQGTRLTVV.

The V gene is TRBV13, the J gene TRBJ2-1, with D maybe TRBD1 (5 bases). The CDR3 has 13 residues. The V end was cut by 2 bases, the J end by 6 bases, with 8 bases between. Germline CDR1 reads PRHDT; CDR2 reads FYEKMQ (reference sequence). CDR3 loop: CASSLTRANEQFF. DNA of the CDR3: TGTGCCAGCAGCTTAACCAGGGCCAATGAGCAGTTCTTC.

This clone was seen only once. CDR3 sequence: CASSLSGTGRKAFF. The CDR3 DNA follows: TGTGCCAGCAGTTTATCTGGGACAGGCCGAAAAGCTTTCTTT. The V gene is TRBV27, the J gene TRBJ1-1; 8 bases align to TRBD1. The CDR3 is 14 residues long. Germline V gene sequence: CDR1 MNHEY, CDR2 SMNVEV (reference sequence). After removal of 0 bases from V and 9 bases from J, the junction contained 6 bases not matched to a gene.

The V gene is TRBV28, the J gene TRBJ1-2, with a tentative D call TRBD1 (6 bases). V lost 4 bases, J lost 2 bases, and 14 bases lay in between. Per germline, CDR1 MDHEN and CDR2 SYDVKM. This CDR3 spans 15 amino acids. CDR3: CASSYGGASNYGYTF. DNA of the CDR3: TGTGCCAGCAGTTATGGGGGGGCCTCCAACTATGGCTACACCTTC.

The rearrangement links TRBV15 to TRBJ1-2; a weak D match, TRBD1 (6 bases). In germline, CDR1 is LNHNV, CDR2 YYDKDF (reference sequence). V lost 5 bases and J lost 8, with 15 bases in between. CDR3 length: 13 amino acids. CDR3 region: CATSGGRGYGYTF. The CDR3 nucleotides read TGTGCCACCAGCGGGGGCCGGGGGTACGGCTACACCTTC.